The 25 T cell receptor beta chains in this list originate from one sample, sequenced in a study of blood T cell repertoires in COVID-19. Clones were sequenced by immunoSEQ multiplex PCR, and TCRdb holds only the in-frame ones, with some missing. The data hold 110,000 to 150,000 clones, with approximately 90% observed a single time. The sequencing sample was made of peripheral blood. The receptors originated from a man in his sixties with active or convalescent COVID-19.

The rearrangement joins TRBV28 to TRBJ2-7; D perhaps matches TRBD2 (5 bases). Germline CDR1 reads MDHEN; CDR2 reads SYDVKM. Deletions cut 5 bases from V and 7 bases from J, with 18 bases between. CDR3 length equals 14 residues. The CDR3 coding sequence is TGTGCCAGCAGTCCAAGAGAGGGCCGGGATGAGCAGTACTTC. Its protein is CASSPREGRDEQYF.

The chain uses TRBV7-3 and TRBJ2-2; 7 bases are shared with TRBD1. The CDR3 sequence is 16 residues long. V shed 5 bases and J 3 bases; nucleotides not matched to a gene: 9. The germline V gene has CDR1 SGHTA and CDR2 FQGTGA. CDR3 DNA: TGTGCCAGCAGCCCCGACAGGGCGGAGGACACCGGGGAGCTGTTTTTT. This gives the protein CASSPDRAEDTGELFF.

This clone was recorded once. V usage is TRBV19 and J usage is TRBJ1-2; 10 bases map to TRBD1. V dropped 6 bases and J dropped 1; count of bases not matched to a gene: 17. CDR1 and CDR2 (germline): LNHDA, SQIVND (reference sequence). The CDR3 is 19 amino acids. The CDR3 sequence is CASSRSPGQGTLLNYGYTF. The CDR3, as DNA: TGTGCCAGTAGCCGGAGTCCGGGACAGGGGACCCTACTTAACTATGGCTACACCTTC.

V usage is TRBV10-2 and J usage is TRBJ2-3; 9 nucleotides align to TRBD2. The V gene end was trimmed by 8 bases and the J gene end by 3 bases; junction bases not matched to a gene: 6. The CDR3 has 14 residues. CDR1 WSHSY and CDR2 SAAADI come from the germline V gene. The CDR3 is CASAGGRETDTQYF. CDR3 bases: TGCGCCAGCGCTGGCGGGAGGGAAACAGATACGCAGTATTTT.

The J gene is TRBJ1-2, the V gene TRBV2, with 9 positions matching TRBD1. This CDR3 is built from 15 residues. The J segment lost 7 bases and the V segment lost 4 bases, leaving 10 bases of the junction unmatched. The V gene's germline CDR1 is SNHLY and CDR2 FYNNEI. In nucleotides, the CDR3 is TGTGCCAGCAGTGTAATACAGGGGGCGGTTGGTGGCTACACCTTC. Protein sequence: CASSVIQGAVGGYTF.

V gene TRBV5-6 combines with J gene TRBJ2-1; 9 nucleotides match TRBD2. This CDR3 spans 17 amino acids. The V and J ends lost 2 bases and 5 bases, in that order; junction bases with no gene match: 11. Germline V gene sequence: CDR1 SGHDT, CDR2 YYEEEE. The CDR3 nucleotides are TGTGCCAGCAGCTTCCCGGGTGGAGCGGGAGGAGACAATGAGCAGTTCTTC. It translates to CASSFPGGAGGDNEQFF.

The rearrangement links TRBV30 to TRBJ1-5; 7 positions agree with TRBD1. Trimming removed 2 bases from V and 5 bases from J; junction bases left unmatched: 3. The CDR3 runs to 13 residues. Germline V CDR1 and CDR2: GTSNPN, SVGIG (reference sequence). The CDR3 DNA reads as TGTGCCTGGAGTACCGACAGGGATCAGCCCCAGCATTTT. This codes for CAWSTDRDQPQHF.

This chain links TRBV6-5 with TRBJ1-4; TRBD1 aligns across 9 bases. This CDR3 is built from 13 residues. J lost 8 bases, V lost 10 bases, and 8 bases had no gene match. Germline V lookup: CDR1 MNHEY, CDR2 SVGAGI. CDR3 DNA: TGTGCCACTCCGGGACAGGGAAACGAAAAACTGTTTTTT. The encoded protein is CATPGQGNEKLFF.

The chain is built from TRBV6-5 and TRBJ1-1; D not resolved. This CDR3 has 14 amino acids. The germline V and J ends were trimmed by 4 bases and 0 bases, with 9 bases remaining between them. The germline V gene has CDR1 MNHEY and CDR2 SVGAGI. The CDR3 DNA sequence: TGTGCCAGCAGTTCCCCGGGAGTGAACACTGAAGCTTTCTTT. It encodes CASSSPGVNTEAFF.

The rearrangement joins TRBV18 to TRBJ1-4, with 7 bases aligning to TRBD1. Trimming removed 2 bases from V and 5 bases from J; junction bases left unmatched: 8. The CDR3 is made up of 16 amino acids. CDR1 is KGHSH and CDR2 is LQKENI in the germline V gene. CDR3 in amino acids: CASSPNGGQSNEKLFF. The CDR3 coding sequence is TGTGCCAGCTCACCAAATGGGGGACAGAGCAATGAAAAACTGTTTTTT.

The chain links TRBV19 to TRBJ2-5, with D perhaps matching TRBD2 (5 bases). The germline V and J ends were trimmed by 5 bases and 6 bases, with 16 bases remaining between them. Germline lookup yields CDR1 LNHDA and CDR2 SQIVND (reference sequence). The CDR3 sequence is 14 residues long. DNA of the CDR3: TGTGCCAGTAGTCTCAGGACGGGGTCGCAGACCCAGTACTTC. Translation: CASSLRTGSQTQYF.

J is TRBJ2-3 and V is TRBV5-1, with TRBD2 identical over 10 bases. This CDR3 has 14 amino acids. Germline V CDR1 and CDR2: SGHRS, YFSETQ. The ends lost 4 bases at V and 4 bases at J; junction bases unmatched: 3. CDR3 loop: CASSTSGRADTQYF. CDR3 bases: TGCGCCAGCAGCACGAGCGGGAGGGCAGATACGCAGTATTTT.

V and J are TRBV5-1 and TRBJ2-1, with a weak D call TRBD1 (6 bases). Germline values: CDR1 SGHRS, CDR2 YFSETQ. The CDR3 runs 14 residues. Trimming removed 1 base from V and 6 bases from J, with 11 bases in between. The CDR3 protein is CASSLTGFLNEQFF. The CDR3 DNA reads as TGCGCCAGCAGCTTGACAGGGTTCCTCAATGAGCAGTTCTTC.

This rearrangement joins TRBV4-3 to TRBJ1-4; 7 bases are shared with TRBD1. This CDR3 is 14 amino acids long. Germline assignment: CDR1 LGHNA and CDR2 YSLEER. Trimming took 4 bases from V and 2 from J; bases not matched to a gene: 1. Written as DNA, the CDR3 is TGCGCCAGCAGCCCAGGGGGGACTAATGAAAAACTGTTTTTT. Translation gives CASSPGGTNEKLFF.

The chain joins TRBV5-4 to TRBJ2-3, with 15 positions matching TRBD2. CDR3 length: 18 amino acids. J was trimmed by 0 bases and V by 4 bases; bases with no gene match: 6. Germline CDR1 reads SGHNT; CDR2 reads YYREEE (reference sequence). The CDR3 is CASSPGTSGGISTDTQYF. The CDR3 DNA is TGTGCCAGCAGCCCCGGGACTAGCGGGGGGATAAGCACAGATACGCAGTATTTT. Variable domain in full (rest from reference TRBV5-4 and TRBJ2-3): ETGVTQSPTHLIKTRGQQVTLRCSSQSGHNTVSWYQQALGQGPQFIFQYYREEENGRGNFPPRFSGLQFPNYSSELNVNALELDDSALYLCASSPGTSGGISTDTQYFGPGTRLTVL.

This clone showed up just a few times. This sequence joins TRBV28 and TRBJ1-6, with D tentatively TRBD1 (5 bases). CDR1 is MDHEN and CDR2 is SYDVKM in the germline V gene. With 1 base removed from V and 10 bases from J, the gap between germline ends came to 11 bases. This CDR3 contains 14 residues. Here the CDR3 reads CASSLSSKGSPLHF. In nucleotides, the CDR3 is TGTGCCAGCAGTTTATCCTCAAAGGGGTCACCCCTCCACTTT.

J is TRBJ2-2 and V is TRBV12-5; possible D gene TRBD2, 6 bases. CDR3 size: 14 residues. Per germline, CDR1 LGHNT and CDR2 FRNRAP. The V gene lost 4 bases and the J gene lost 13 bases, with 19 bases spanning the gap. CDR3 sequence reads: CASGSPSLEGGLFF. The CDR3 coding sequence is TGTGCTAGTGGTTCCCCTTCACTGGAGGGTGGGCTGTTTTTT.

Notes on this clone: One end of the junction varies from germline; a read error may be responsible. This chain uses TRBV7-7 with TRBJ2-7; a weak D match, TRBD1 (6 bases). This CDR3 is 16 amino acids long. The V gene's germline CDR1 is SSHAT and CDR2 FNYEAQ (reference sequence). The CDR3 nucleotides read TGTGCTAGCAGCTTCCGATATCTACGAGGGGGTTCCGAGCAGTACTTC. Translating it yields CASSFRYLRGGSEQYF. Complete variable domain (other parts from reference TRBV7-7 and TRBJ2-7): GAGVSQSPRYKVTKRGQDVTLRCDPISSHATLYWYQQALGQGPEFLTYFNYEAQPDKSGLPSDRFSAERPEGSISTLTIQRTEQRDSAMYRCASSFRYLRGGSEQYFGPGTRLTVT.

The CDR3 DNA sequence: TGTGCCAGTAGGACTAGCGGGGGGGTGACCGCTGACAATGAGCAGTTCTTC. This translates into CASRTSGGVTADNEQFF. V and J are TRBV19 and TRBJ2-1; 14 nucleotides align to TRBD2. CDR3 length: 17 residues. Per germline, CDR1 LNHDA and CDR2 SQIVND (reference sequence). The trim removed 6 bases at V and 5 bases at J, leaving 9 bases unmatched. The entire variable domain, with the rest obtained from reference TRBV19 and TRBJ2-1, is as follows: DGGITQSPKYLFRKEGQNVTLSCEQNLNHDAMYWYRQDPGQGLRLIYYSQIVNDFQKGDIAEGYSVSREKKESFPLTVTSAQKNPTAFYLCASRTSGGVTADNEQFFGPGTRLTVL.

This clone was observed a handful of times. As DNA, the CDR3 is TGTGCCAGCAGCCCATCGGGAACAGTCGCCTACGAGCAGTACTTC. Translating it yields CASSPSGTVAYEQYF. The chain joins TRBV5-4 to TRBJ2-7; a possible D gene is TRBD2 (5 bases). With 4 bases removed from V and 2 bases from J, the gap between germline ends came to 16 bases. Germline CDR1 reads SGHNT; CDR2 reads YYREEE (reference sequence). The length of the CDR3 is 15 residues.

The chain carries TRBV10-3 and TRBJ1-2; D is perhaps TRBD1 (6 bases). V was pared by 3 bases and J by 6 bases, with 11 bases between. CDR3 size: 13 residues. The V gene's germline CDR1 is ENHRY and CDR2 SYGVKD. The CDR3 here is CAISDSRGDGYTF. CDR3 in DNA: TGTGCCATCAGTGACAGCAGGGGCGATGGCTACACCTTC.

This chain links TRBV6-5 with TRBJ2-5; 7 nucleotides align to TRBD2. CDR3 length: 14 residues. CDR1 and CDR2 (germline): MNHEY, SVGAGI. V gave up 5 bases and J gave up 2 bases; unmatched junction bases: 5. CDR3 sequence reads: CASSQSGTQETQYF. Written as DNA, the CDR3 is TGTGCCAGCAGTCAAAGCGGGACGCAAGAGACCCAGTACTTC.

V gene TRBV6-6 combines with J gene TRBJ2-2; D may be TRBD2 (6 bases). Germline V gives CDR1 MNHNY, CDR2 SVGAGI (reference sequence). The CDR3 consists of 15 residues. V shed 10 bases and J shed 5 bases, with 20 bases lying between them. The CDR3 DNA reads TGTGCCATGGGGGGTAGCGGAGTGGGGACCGGGGAGCTGTTTTTT. Its protein is CAMGGSGVGTGELFF.

The sample holds a few counts of this clone. This rearrangement joins TRBV6-2 or TRBV6-3 to TRBJ1-1; 8 bases are shared with TRBD1. Germline CDR1 reads MNHEY; CDR2 reads SVGEGT. The CDR3 is 12 amino acids. With 4 bases clipped from V and 11 bases from J, the junction kept 6 bases outside the gene matches. For the CDR3, the DNA is TGTGCCAGCAGTTCTGACAGGGGTGGGGCTTTCTTT. As protein: CASSSDRGGAFF.

The chain links TRBV10-2 to TRBJ2-2; possible D gene TRBD1, 5 bases. Germline assignment: CDR1 WSHSY and CDR2 SAAADI. Trimming took off 2 bases at V and 7 bases at J, with 14 bases between the two ends. This CDR3 region has 15 residues. The CDR3 spells CASSEGAGLNGELFF. CDR3 bases: TGCGCCAGCAGTGAGGGGGCAGGGCTAAACGGGGAGCTGTTTTTT.